This T cell receptor (beta chain) was sequenced for a study of blood T cell repertoires in COVID-19. In the study overall: The United States, Italy and Spain supplied acute and convalescent COVID-19 samples. T cells, B-cell-depleted T cells, or PBMCs supplied cDNA or gDNA.

As handled by the study authors: From reference gene primer amplification, estimates of nucleated cell counts were derived. Measured with immunoSEQ multiplex PCR; TCRdb has only the in-frame clones, and not every one. The V and J calls and clone size are taken from that table; D and trimming were inferred from the DNA. The sample has about 110,000 clones, roughly four fifths seen once; the top ten hold more than 15%. The CDR3 contains 15 residues. V was shortened by 1 base and J by 5 bases, with 15 bases between the two germline ends. The germline gives CDR1 GTSNPN, CDR2 SVGIG (reference sequence). The TCR sequence derives from a woman in her fifties or sixties with acute or convalescent COVID-19. The chain uses TRBV30 and TRBJ2-1; no clear D gene. Sequenced input: peripheral blood. The CDR3 sequence is CAWSALPRGNNEQFF. CDR3 in DNA: TGTGCCTGGAGTGCCCTACCCCGCGGAAACAATGAGCAGTTCTTC.